The clone carrying this T cell receptor beta chain was seen a few times. Its antigen is still unknown. TCRdb fed the RT-PCR reads into MiXCR, producing one record per CDR3 protein. The data hold hundreds of thousands of distinct CDR3 sequences, with roughly 20% observed a single time. The CDR3 length is 18 residues. J gave up 5 bases and V 0 bases, and 13 bases lay outside the gene matches. CDR1 SGHTA and CDR2 FQGNSA come from the germline V gene. This record belongs to a study of response to subunit inactivated influenza vaccine. Overall study findings and caveats: New T cells are recruited in small numbers by each seasonal influenza vaccination, according to the authors' suggestion.

The clonotype originates from a man in his fifties who received an inactivated influenza vaccine. The sequenced sample was PBMCs from blood, obtained less than 6 days after vaccination. This rearrangement joins TRBV7-2 to TRBJ2-7; 10 bases are a match to TRBD1. The CDR3 DNA follows: TGTGCCAGCAGCTTAGCTGGGACCAAGACAGGGGGCATGAACGAGCAGTACTTC. It specifies CASSLAGTKTGGMNEQYF.